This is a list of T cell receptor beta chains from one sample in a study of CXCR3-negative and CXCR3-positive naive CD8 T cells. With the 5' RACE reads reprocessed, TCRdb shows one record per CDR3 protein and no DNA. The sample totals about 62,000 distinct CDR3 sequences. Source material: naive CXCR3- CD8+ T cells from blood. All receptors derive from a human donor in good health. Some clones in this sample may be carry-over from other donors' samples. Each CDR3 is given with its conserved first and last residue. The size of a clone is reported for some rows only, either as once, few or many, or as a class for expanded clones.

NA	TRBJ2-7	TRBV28	CASSFRGAAYEQYF
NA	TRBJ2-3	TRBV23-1	CASSQFCPGSFHTDTQYF
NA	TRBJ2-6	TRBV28	CASSLRGSGANVLTF
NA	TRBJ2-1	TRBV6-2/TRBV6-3	CASGQWGVLYNEQFF
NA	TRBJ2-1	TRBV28	CASSSPGYNEQFF
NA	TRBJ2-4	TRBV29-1	CSVDTVGDAKNIQYF
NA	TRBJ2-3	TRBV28	CASVAQGASTDTQYF
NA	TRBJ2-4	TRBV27	CASRQRDIQYF
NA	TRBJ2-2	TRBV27	CASSFLETPGELFF
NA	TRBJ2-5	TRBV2	CASSVTGGRGPQYF
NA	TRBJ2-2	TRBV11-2	CASSGGQGETGELFF
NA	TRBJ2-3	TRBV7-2	CASFRASGADTQYF
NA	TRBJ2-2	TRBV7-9	CASSTGLAGEWTGELFF
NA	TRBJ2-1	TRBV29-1	CSVQAGTGPFF
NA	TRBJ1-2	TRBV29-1	CSVDPQGSLANYGYTF
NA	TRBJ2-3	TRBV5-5	CASSLFGWVEGADTQYF
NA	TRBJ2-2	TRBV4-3	CASSQDVLTGELFF
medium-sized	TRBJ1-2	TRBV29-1	CSVGADYGYTF
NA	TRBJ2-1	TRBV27	CASSLLQTDEQFF
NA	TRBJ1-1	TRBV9	CASSEDNSLNTEAFF
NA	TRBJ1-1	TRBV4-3	CASSGQGGMNTEAFF
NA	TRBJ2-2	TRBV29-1	CSASYSGGNTGELFF
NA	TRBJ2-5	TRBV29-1	CSVERSLAGVITETQYF
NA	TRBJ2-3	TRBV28	CASTVDVADTQYF